The 20 T cell receptor beta chains reported below all come from one sample, sequenced in a study of cytomegalovirus exposure and HLA in healthy donors. PCR used 60 Vbeta primers and 13 Jbeta primers. Libraries were prepared by immunoSEQ multiplex PCR; TCRdb keeps only in-frame clonotypes and omits some of them. The data hold roughly 100,000 clones, with around four fifths observed a single time. Input material: PBMCs. Receptor source: a man in his forties in good health and CMV-seronegative.

The gene calls are TRBV9 and TRBJ2-1; TRBD2 matches 10 bases. The CDR3 loop spans 15 amino acids. In germline, CDR1 is SGDLS, CDR2 YYNGEE. The junction had 8 bases not matched to a gene; V was cut back by 4 bases and J by 7 bases. CDR3 bases: TGTGCCAGCAGCCTAAGCGGGGGGGCGTGGAATGAGCAGTTCTTC. Amino acid sequence: CASSLSGGAWNEQFF.

The CDR3 sequence is CASSPQGGGELFF. The CDR3 coding sequence is TGTGCCAGCAGCCCCCAGGGGGGCGGGGAGCTGTTTTTT. V usage is TRBV7-3 and J usage is TRBJ2-2, with D perhaps TRBD1 (7 bases). Germline V gene lookup returns CDR1 SGHTA and CDR2 FQGTGA. Trimming stripped 5 bases from V and 7 bases from J, with 11 bases between. This CDR3 region has 13 residues. The whole variable domain, remainder taken from reference TRBV7-3 and TRBJ2-2, is GAGVSQTPSNKVTEKGKYVELRCDPISGHTALYWYRQSLGQGPEFLIYFQGTGAADDSGLPNDRFFAVRPEGSVSTLKIQRTERGDSAVYLCASSPQGGGELFFGEGSRLTVL.

In its sample, this clone was seen once. The chain employs TRBV10-3 and TRBJ1-2, with 9 nucleotides matching TRBD1. This CDR3 is built from 15 residues. V lost 6 bases and J lost 3; bases outside the gene matches: 8. Germline assignment: CDR1 ENHRY and CDR2 SYGVKD. The DNA of the CDR3 is TGTGCCATCAGCAGACAGGGGGTTCTCGACTATGGCTACACCTTC. Its protein is CAISRQGVLDYGYTF.

This clone was counted between two and nine times. This chain connects TRBV27 to TRBJ1-2; tentative D call: TRBD1 (6 bases). V was cut by 4 bases and J by 7 bases, with 19 bases left in between. This CDR3 is 15 amino acids long. The germline CDR1 and CDR2 sequences are MNHEY and SMNVEV (reference sequence). CDR3 in DNA: TGTGCCAGCAGTTCCTCCAGTGGGACATGGGGTGGCTACACCTTC. It specifies CASSSSSGTWGGYTF.

The V gene is TRBV29-1, the J gene TRBJ1-2; D is perhaps TRBD1 (6 bases). The CDR3 spans 11 residues. With 7 bases removed from V and 2 bases from J, the gap between germline ends came to 8 bases. Germline loops: CDR1 SQVTM, CDR2 ANQGSEA. The CDR3 region is CSADRNYGYTF. The CDR3, as DNA: TGCAGCGCGGACAGAAACTATGGCTACACCTTC.

The J gene is TRBJ1-3, the V gene TRBV5-1, with TRBD1 matching 7 bases. Trimming took 0 bases from V and 3 from J; bases not matched to a gene: 0. CDR1 and CDR2 (germline): SGHRS, YFSETQ. CDR3 length: 14 residues. CDR3 in DNA: TGCGCCAGCAGCTTGGGGGACAGTGGAAACACCATATATTTT. It yields the protein CASSLGDSGNTIYF.

This clone was seen just once. V gene TRBV11-1 combines with J gene TRBJ1-6; TRBD1 might be the D (6 bases). Trimming left V 4 bases short and J 3 bases short, with 10 bases between. The length of the CDR3 is 15 residues. The V gene's germline CDR1 is SGHAT and CDR2 FQDESV (reference sequence). CDR3: CASSSGDGYNSPLHF. As DNA, the CDR3 is TGTGCCAGCAGCTCAGGGGACGGCTATAATTCACCCCTCCACTTT.

This clone has ten or more counts. The rearrangement links TRBV6-1 to TRBJ2-7, with 7 bases aligning to TRBD1. CDR1 is MNHNS and CDR2 is SASEGT in the germline V gene. With V trimmed by 0 bases and J by 0 bases, 2 bases remained unmatched. This CDR3 region has 15 residues. CDR3 sequence reads: CASSEAGDSSYEQYF. The CDR3 DNA follows: TGTGCCAGCAGTGAAGCAGGGGACAGCTCCTACGAGCAGTACTTC.

The DNA of the CDR3 is TGTGCCACCCGGGACAGGGGACGGCTCGCTGAAGCTTTCTTT. Amino acids: CATRDRGRLAEAFF. V and J are TRBV15 and TRBJ1-1; TRBD1 aligns across 10 bases. The CDR3 is 14 residues long. The germline gives CDR1 LNHNV, CDR2 YYDKDF (reference sequence). J was trimmed by 6 bases and V by 8 bases; bases with no gene match: 9.

The chain uses TRBV6-1 and TRBJ2-1; the match to TRBD2 covers 10 bases. The germline V gene encodes CDR1 MNHNS and CDR2 SASEGT. J gave up 8 bases and V 6 bases, and 7 bases lay outside the gene matches. The CDR3 runs to 14 residues. CDR3 loop: CASSAGLATDEQFF. The CDR3, as DNA: TGTGCCAGCAGCGCGGGACTAGCGACGGATGAGCAGTTCTTC.

This chain connects TRBV7-2 to TRBJ2-2; 11 bases agree with TRBD2. Germline values: CDR1 SGHTA, CDR2 FQGNSA. V shed 1 base and J 4 bases; nucleotides not matched to a gene: 5. CDR3 length equals 17 residues. The CDR3 loop reads CASSLVPLAGGTGELFF. In DNA form, the CDR3 reads TGTGCCAGCAGCTTAGTACCCCTAGCGGGGGGCACCGGGGAGCTGTTTTTT. Full variable domain (outside the CDR3, taken from reference TRBV7-2 and TRBJ2-2): GAGVSQSPSNKVTEKGKDVELRCDPISGHTALYWYRQSLGQGLEFLIYFQGNSAPDKSGLPSDRFSAERTGGSVSTLTIQRTQQEDSAVYLCASSLVPLAGGTGELFFGEGSRLTVL.

The CDR3 nucleotides read TGTGCCAGCAGTGTTTTCCGGACTAGCGAATCTCACTCCTACAATGAGCAGTTCTTC. It translates to CASSVFRTSESHSYNEQFF. This chain uses TRBV27 with TRBJ2-1; 9 bases are shared with TRBD2. This CDR3 contains 19 residues. Looked up from germline, CDR1 is MNHEY and CDR2 is SMNVEV (reference sequence). V shed 5 bases, J shed 0 bases, and the junction held 14 bases outside the gene matches.

The V gene is TRBV7-3, the J gene TRBJ2-6, with a possible D match to TRBD1 (6 bases). The CDR3 is 16 residues long. Per germline, CDR1 SGHTA and CDR2 FQGTGA. Trimming removed 5 bases at V and 0 bases at J, with 11 bases between. CDR3 sequence reads: CASSPQGLSGANVLTF. The CDR3 DNA is TGTGCCAGCAGCCCTCAGGGGCTCTCTGGGGCCAACGTCCTGACTTTC.

J is TRBJ2-5 and V is TRBV15; D perhaps matches TRBD2 (5 bases). The length of the CDR3 is 15 residues. Trimming removed 3 bases from V and 0 bases from J, with 11 bases in between. From germline, CDR1 is LNHNV and CDR2 YYDKDF (reference sequence). The CDR3 region has the DNA TGTGCCACCAGCAGCGGTCTAGCCAACCAAGAGACCCAGTACTTC. Residues: CATSSGLANQETQYF.

This chain connects TRBV7-2 to TRBJ2-7; 8 nucleotides agree with TRBD1. The CDR3 length is 15 residues. Germline CDR1 reads SGHTA; CDR2 reads FQGNSA. With V trimmed by 1 base and J by 4 bases, 6 bases remained unmatched. The CDR3 coding sequence is TGTGCCAGCAGCTTAGGTCGGACAGGGACGTACGAGCAGTACTTC. This gives the protein CASSLGRTGTYEQYF.

The gene calls are TRBV7-3 and TRBJ2-2; TRBD2 matches at 13 bases. The CDR3 has 18 residues. The germline gives CDR1 SGHTA, CDR2 FQGTGA. V was clipped by 4 bases and J by 3 bases; unmatched bases: 8. The CDR3 sequence is CASSSRTSGGHYTGELFF. The CDR3 DNA reads as TGTGCCAGCAGCTCTCGGACTAGCGGGGGCCATTACACCGGGGAGCTGTTTTTT.

The V call is TRBV5-1, the J call TRBJ2-3, with TRBD2 matching over 8 bases. V was clipped by 4 bases and J by 5 bases; unmatched bases: 12. This CDR3 is 16 amino acids long. The V gene's germline CDR1 is SGHRS and CDR2 YFSETQ. The CDR3 sequence is CASSILAGTRGDTQYF. Here the CDR3 DNA reads TGCGCCAGCAGCATATTAGCGGGGACGAGGGGAGATACGCAGTATTTT.

The chain employs TRBV7-9 and TRBJ1-4; D is unclear. This CDR3 has 16 amino acids. CDR1 is SEHNR and CDR2 is FQNEAQ in the germline V gene (reference sequence). The V gene lost 8 bases and the J gene lost 4 bases, with 20 bases spanning the gap. CDR3 region: CASGEGLIDSNEKLFF. In nucleotides, the CDR3 is TGTGCCAGCGGCGAAGGACTCATAGATAGTAATGAAAAACTGTTTTTT.

V is TRBV7-3 and J is TRBJ2-3, with TRBD1 identical over 8 bases. Looked up from germline, CDR1 is SGHTA and CDR2 is FQGTGA. V shed 8 bases and J 4 bases; nucleotides not matched to a gene: 8. The CDR3 has 14 amino acids. The CDR3 reads CASGRGRGSDTQYF. CDR3 bases: TGTGCCAGCGGCAGGGGGCGAGGCTCAGATACGCAGTATTTT.

V is TRBV25-1 and J is TRBJ2-7; 10 nucleotides match TRBD1. Germline CDR1 MGHDK, CDR2 SYGVNS. The J segment lost 5 bases and the V segment lost 7 bases, leaving 14 bases of the junction unmatched. The CDR3 runs to 16 residues. CDR3 loop: CASTKNAGTGVDEQYF. The CDR3 DNA reads TGTGCCAGCACCAAAAATGCGGGGACAGGGGTCGACGAGCAGTACTTC.